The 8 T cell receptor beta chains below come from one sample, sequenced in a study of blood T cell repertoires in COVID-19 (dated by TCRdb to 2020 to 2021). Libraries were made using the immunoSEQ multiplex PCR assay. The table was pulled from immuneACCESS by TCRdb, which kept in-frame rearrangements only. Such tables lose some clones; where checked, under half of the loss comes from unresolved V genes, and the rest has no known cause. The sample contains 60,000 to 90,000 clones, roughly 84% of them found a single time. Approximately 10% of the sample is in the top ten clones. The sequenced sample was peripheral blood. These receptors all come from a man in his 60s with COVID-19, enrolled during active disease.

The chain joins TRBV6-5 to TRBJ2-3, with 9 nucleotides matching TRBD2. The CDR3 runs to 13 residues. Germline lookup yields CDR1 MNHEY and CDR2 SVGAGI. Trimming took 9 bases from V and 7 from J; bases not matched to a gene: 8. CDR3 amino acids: CASSGGLMNTQYF. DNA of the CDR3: TGTGCCAGTAGCGGGGGCCTAATGAATACGCAGTATTTT.

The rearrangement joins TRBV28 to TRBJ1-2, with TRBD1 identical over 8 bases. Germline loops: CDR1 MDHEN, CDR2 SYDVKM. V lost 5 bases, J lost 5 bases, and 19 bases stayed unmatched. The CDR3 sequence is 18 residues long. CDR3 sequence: CASSARDRTRFGRYGYTF. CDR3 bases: TGTGCCAGCAGTGCAAGGGACAGGACTCGCTTCGGCCGATATGGCTACACCTTC.

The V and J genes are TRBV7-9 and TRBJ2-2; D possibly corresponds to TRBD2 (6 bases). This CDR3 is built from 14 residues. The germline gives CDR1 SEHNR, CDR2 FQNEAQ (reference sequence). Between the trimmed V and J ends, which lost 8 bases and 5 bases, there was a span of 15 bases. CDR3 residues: CASGRSGGTGELFF. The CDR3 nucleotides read TGTGCCAGCGGACGATCCGGGGGAACCGGGGAGCTGTTTTTT. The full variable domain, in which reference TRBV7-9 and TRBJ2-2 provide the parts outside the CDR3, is DTGVSQNPRHKITKRGQNVTFRCDPISEHNRLYWYRQTLGQGPEFLTYFQNEAQLEKSRLLSDRFSAERPKGSFSTLEIQRTEQGDSAMYLCASGRSGGTGELFFGEGSRLTVL.

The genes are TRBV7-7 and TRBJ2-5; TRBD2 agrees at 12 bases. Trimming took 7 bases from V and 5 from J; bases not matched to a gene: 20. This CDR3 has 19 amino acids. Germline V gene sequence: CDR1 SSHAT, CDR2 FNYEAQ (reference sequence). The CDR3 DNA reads TGTGCCAGCAAATCCTTGGCTAGCGGGGGGGATAATAGTGGTGAGACCCAGTACTTC. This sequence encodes CASKSLASGGDNSGETQYF.

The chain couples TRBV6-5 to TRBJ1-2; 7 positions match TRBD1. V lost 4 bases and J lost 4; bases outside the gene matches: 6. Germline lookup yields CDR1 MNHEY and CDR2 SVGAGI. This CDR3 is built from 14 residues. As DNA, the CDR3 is TGTGCCAGCAGTTCGGGACAGACAACCTATGGCTACACCTTC. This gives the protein CASSSGQTTYGYTF.

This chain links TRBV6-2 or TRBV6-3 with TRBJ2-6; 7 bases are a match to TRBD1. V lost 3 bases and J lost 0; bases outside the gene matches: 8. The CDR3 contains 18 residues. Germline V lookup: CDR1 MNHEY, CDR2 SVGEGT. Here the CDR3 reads CASSYVQGENSGANVLTF. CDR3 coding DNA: TGTGCCAGCAGTTATGTGCAGGGGGAAAACTCTGGGGCCAACGTCCTGACTTTC.

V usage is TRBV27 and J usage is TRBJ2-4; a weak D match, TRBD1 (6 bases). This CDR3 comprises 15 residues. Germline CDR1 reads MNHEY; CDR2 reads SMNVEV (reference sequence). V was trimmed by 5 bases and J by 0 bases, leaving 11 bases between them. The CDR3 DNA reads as TGTGCCAGCAGTAGAAACAGGGTAGCCAAAAACATTCAGTACTTC. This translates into CASSRNRVAKNIQYF.

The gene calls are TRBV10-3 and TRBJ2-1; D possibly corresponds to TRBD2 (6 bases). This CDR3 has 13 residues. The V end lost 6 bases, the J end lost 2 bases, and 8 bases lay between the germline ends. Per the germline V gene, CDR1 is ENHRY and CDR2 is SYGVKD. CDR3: CAIRGGAYNEQFF. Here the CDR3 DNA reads TGTGCCATCAGGGGGGGTGCCTACAATGAGCAGTTCTTC.